These 5 T cell receptor beta chains were all obtained from the same sample, sequenced in a study of cytomegalovirus exposure and HLA in healthy donors. Generated by immunoSEQ multiplex PCR, the TCRdb table keeps only in-frame clones and is missing some. The sample holds fewer than 250,000 clones, approximately 87% seen once. Sequenced: PBMCs. The source of these receptors is a man aged 18 to 35 in good health and CMV-seronegative.

The CDR3 nucleotides read TGTGCCACCAAATTGCCCGGGGGCTACGAGCAGTACTTC. Encoded protein: CATKLPGGYEQYF. The rearrangement links TRBV15 to TRBJ2-7; a possible D gene is TRBD2 (6 bases). V lost 7 bases, J lost 3 bases, and 13 bases lay in between. The germline V gene has CDR1 LNHNV and CDR2 YYDKDF (reference sequence). This CDR3 contains 13 residues.

V is TRBV5-1 and J is TRBJ1-2, with D uncertain. V gave up 4 bases and J gave up 3 bases, with 13 bases separating them. The CDR3 loop spans 14 amino acids. Germline CDR1 is SGHRS and CDR2 is YFSETQ. The CDR3 protein is CASSLGRVDYGYTF. In DNA, the CDR3 is TGCGCCAGCAGCCTGGGGAGAGTAGACTATGGCTACACCTTC. Full variable domain (remainder filled in from reference TRBV5-1 and TRBJ1-2): KAGVTQTPRYLIKTRGQQVTLSCSPISGHRSVSWYQQTPGQGLQFLFEYFSETQRNKGNFPGRFSGRQFSNSRSEMNVSTLELGDSALYLCASSLGRVDYGYTFGSGTRLTVV.

V and J are TRBV28 and TRBJ2-7, with 8 bases lining up with TRBD2. There are 14 residues in the CDR3. The V segment lost 8 bases and the J segment 4 bases; nucleotides outside the gene matches: 10. Germline values: CDR1 MDHEN, CDR2 SYDVKM. The CDR3 DNA is TGTGCCAGCCCCCGGGGGGGGAAGGATTACGAGCAGTACTTC. The encoded protein is CASPRGGKDYEQYF.

V and J are TRBV2 and TRBJ2-7, with 9 bases fitting TRBD1. V shed 8 bases, J shed 7 bases, and the junction held 15 bases outside the gene matches. CDR1 SNHLY and CDR2 FYNNEI come from the germline V gene. The CDR3 contains 15 residues. The CDR3 loop is CASLSPGQGHVEQYF. The CDR3 DNA is TGTGCCAGCCTTTCCCCGGGACAGGGCCATGTGGAGCAGTACTTC.

This clone has only a few counts. The chain joins TRBV7-2 to TRBJ2-7; 7 nucleotides match TRBD2. V shed 4 bases, J shed 4 bases, and the junction held 7 bases outside the gene matches. The CDR3 runs 14 residues. CDR1 and CDR2 (germline): SGHTA, FQGNSA. This CDR3 reads CASSWLGRSYEQYF. In DNA, the CDR3 is TGTGCCAGCAGCTGGCTCGGGAGGTCTTACGAGCAGTACTTC.